This T cell receptor (beta chain) was sequenced during a study of shared clonotypes between healthy human individuals. CDR1 is SNHLY, CDR2 FYNNEI, per germline. This CDR3 has 13 amino acids. General observations from the study: All-four-donor shared clonotypes had higher generation probabilities than non-shared clonotypes did.

A note on this clone: No antigen is known for it.

Libraries were prepared by immunoSEQ multiplex PCR; TCRdb keeps only in-frame clonotypes and omits some of them. The profile shows roughly 2.2 million clones, under 95% of them singletons. Sequences were obtained from naive CD4+ T cells from PBMCs. Stated subset: CD45RA+ positively selected. The source of this sequence is a man aged 18 to 29 in good health. Some clones in this sample may be carry-over from other donors' samples. The rearrangement links TRBV2 to TRBJ1-1; D gene ambiguous. CDR3 amino acids: CGKTRKMNTEAFF. CDR3 nucleotides: TGTGGCAAGACCCGGAAGATGAACACTGAAGCTTTCTTT.